This TCR beta chain was sequenced in a study of cytomegalovirus exposure and HLA in healthy donors (dated by TCRdb to about 2017). Background for the entire study: According to an earlier analysis of a few hundred of the donors, 200 million or so T cells yielded 117 million unique TCR beta sequences and around 280 Gb of sequence data. Typing coverage differed by locus: A, B, C, DRB1 and DQB1 were typed in about 629-630 donors, DQA1 in roughly 500, DPA1 in 600 to 610, and DPB1 in 450 to 480. A separate validation cohort of 90 to 150 different subjects was used in addition to the roughly 670-subject first cohort. A later genetic analysis used genome-wide SNP genotypes for about 60% of the roughly 700 donors, treating that subset as a discovery cohort. Among the roughly 400 genotyped donors, under 90% belonged to the genetic ancestry cluster associated with self-reported Caucasian donors. Class I and class II HLA loci were covered by the typing at four-digit resolution. The study profiled the T cell repertoires of under 850 subjects by immunosequencing and related them to cytomegalovirus serostatus. In an earlier analysis of roughly 580 of the donors, high-throughput TCR beta sequencing was used to judge whether each TCR beta V gene segment behaved as functional or pseudogenic. The study aimed to test whether signatures of past pathogen exposure could be identified by cataloging public T cell receptors. Several DR-DQ haplotypes were handled as single units for association and clustering because linkage in the cohort was strong. To predict cytomegalovirus infection status, the study combined high-throughput TCR immunosequencing, statistical association of individual TCRs with disease status, and machine learning. Every discovery cohort repertoire had been produced on one sequencing platform. Roughly 300 gigabases of sequencing data and approximately 91 million unique TCR sequences made up an early release that covered several hundred HLA-typed donors. Donor age, sex, ethnicity and CMV serostatus were compiled together with the repertoire data. Rather than drawing on any new phenotypic data, the later analysis identified candidate immune exposures from TCR beta sequences and the way those sequences occurred across donors. Among over 350 genotyped donors of the cohort, an average of around 240,000 unique TCR beta nucleotide sequences were sequenced per donor, roughly a sixth of them non-productive. A later analysis re-analyzed previously published TCR beta repertoires from several hundred donors and added high-resolution HLA genotyping to study TCR occurrence patterns.

The study at large found these results: In the study, 150 to 200 TCR beta chains were listed as associated with cytomegalovirus. Compared with the roughly 720-donor mean, donors in an Asian-associated ancestry cluster had fewer N-insertions in productive TCRs, according to a later genetic analysis. A cluster of highly shared sequence variants was judged likely to be a technical artifact of the sequencing pipeline. In both the original and validation cohorts, the classifier was reported to diagnose cytomegalovirus status with high specificity and sensitivity. A later analysis found that TCR association rates varied across HLA loci, with DRB1 alleles showing the most associated TCRs and HLA-C alleles the fewest. In a later analysis, most CMV-associated TCR beta chains were found to appear HLA-restricted, with HLA associations seemingly driven largely by CMV exposure. About 17 rarely observed V segments, including chromosome 9 orphons, were excluded from the earlier analysis of 550 to 700 of the donors because counts were too low. When HLA alleles, especially DR and DQ, strongly co-occurred, TCR associations were difficult to assign to individual alleles. For the cohort, immune exposure information was limited to CMV serostatus. Correlated functional status among segregating V segments might reflect linkage disequilibrium, but an unknown experimental factor could not be ruled out. Several of the top co-occurrence clusters appeared to be linked to parvovirus B19, influenza, CMV and Epstein-Barr virus, according to a later analysis. In an earlier analysis of about 550 of the donors, most TCR beta V segments were observed in productive rearrangements about 90% or about 30% of the time, broadly matching IMGT annotations. An association between a missense DCLRE1C variant and V-gene and J-gene trimming of TCR beta chains was found in a later genetic analysis and replicated in an independent cohort. HLA typing was unavailable for some donors at each locus, so association tests used only the typed subset. Compared with equally common non-associated chains, HLA-associated TCR beta chains in a later analysis were more clonally expanded and had lower generation probabilities. Because the 87-base-pair reads could not distinguish some IMGT-functional V segments, including TRBV6-2 and TRBV6-3, those segments were excluded. The authors suggested that the approach could potentially be generalized to other disease states and immunological phenotypes. Across donors, most TCR sequences were observed very rarely, whereas some public TCRs were present in many individuals. This cohort had only TCR beta chains sequenced, and the lack of alpha or paired-chain data limited which features could be detected. In a later analysis, 16,951 TCR beta sequences were associated with specific HLA alleles at a false discovery rate of 0.05. A further reported finding was that TCR beta sequences accurately predicted the HLA-A and HLA-B alleles for most subjects in the first cohort. In vitro tests confirmed that a few of the cytomegalovirus-associated TCR beta chains recognize cytomegalovirus antigens. Presence/absence analyses assumed roughly uniform sequencing depth across donors, an assumption that may not hold.

Libraries were prepared through the immunoSEQ multiplex PCR assay. A mixture of 60 forward primers for TCR Vbeta segments and 13 reverse primers for TCR Jbeta segments was used in the multiplex PCR. The CDR3 region of rearranged TCR beta genes was amplified from genomic DNA by a multiplex PCR assay. Amplified TCR beta libraries were sequenced as 87-base-pair reads on the Illumina HiSeq System. Per the original workflow: In a later analysis, tens of millions of unique TCR beta chains were counted across the 650 to 750 repertoires, and roughly 11 million of these chains were shared by at least two donors. Raw reads were error-corrected and collapsed into unique sequences by a nearest-neighbor algorithm in which closely related sequences were merged to remove PCR and sequencing errors. CDR3 sequences were aligned to IMGT reference sequences to assign V, D and J gene segments. For a sequence to be retained, a match of at least six nucleotides to both a V gene segment and a J gene segment was required. A rearrangement was called productive if the CDR3 had no stop codons and remained in frame with V and J, and every other rearrangement was called non-productive. Following IMGT convention, CDR3 was defined as the stretch from the second conserved V-encoded cysteine up to the conserved J-encoded phenylalanine. The earlier analysis of approximately 590 of the donors excluded any sequence lacking an unambiguous match to a single V gene segment. In an earlier analysis of roughly 600 of the donors, a V segment was called functional when productive rearrangements were above 56.7%, and segregating when the standard deviation between donors exceeded 5%. To diagnose cytomegalovirus status from the catalog of TCR beta chain sequences, a statistical classification framework was built. In a later analysis, TCR nucleotide sequences were compared against IMGT/GENE-DB human TR gene sequences so that V and J genes could be assigned. Using the TCRdist pipeline, a later analysis assigned CDR3 sequences along with most-parsimonious VDJ recombination scenarios. In a later analysis, each TCR beta chain was defined by its CDR3 amino acid sequence together with its V-gene family, and reads lacking a unique V-gene family were excluded. To address suspected cross-contamination and a sequencing artifact, a later analysis removed 550 to 750 highly shared, low-generation-probability nucleotide sequences. A later analysis calculated a clonal expansion index for each public chain from normalized within-repertoire ranks of inferred template counts. A later analysis computed generation probabilities with a VDJ recombination model fitted to out-of-frame rearrangements, and checked the results against IGoR. A later analysis scored TCR-TCR, TCR-HLA and TCR-CMV co-occurrence with hypergeometric tests, applying a repertoire-size bias correction to TCR pairs. In a later analysis, false discovery rates were estimated by permuting HLA or CMV assignments 20 times. In a later analysis, co-occurring TCRs were grouped using DBSCAN, and TCRdist sequence similarity was added for clustering within HLA-allele-positive subsets. Co-occurrence clustering excluded repertoires with fewer than 30,000 or more than 120,000 public chains, plus five with anomalous nucleotide sharing. TCRdb carries this immuneACCESS record with in-frame sequences only. Its versions omit some clonotypes, under half of them owing to an unresolved V gene in the studies checked, with the rest unexplained. Clone size and the V and J calls come from that table; the DNA yielded D and trimming. The sample table records about 120,000 clones; 70% to 85% of these occur just once. The biggest ten clones account for roughly 3% of the sample.

CDR1 and CDR2 are read off the germline V gene (reference sequence) as SGHNT and YYREEE. V trim: 3 bases; J trim: 2 bases; unmatched bases: 8. The CDR3 runs 16 residues from the cysteine to the phenylalanine. Only CDR3 DNA remains: 48 bases, in frame from the first base. This clone was counted only a few times. Its antigen is not yet known. Base-call qualities are not available, and no considerably larger clone is one nucleotide away. The cohort consisted of 600 to 700 healthy bone marrow donors. At the time of sampling, all cohort members were nominally healthy, though unrecorded immune exposures were likely present. The donor tested CMV seronegative, placing the donor among the 352 seronegative members of the cohort. Each donor provided a peripheral blood sample, and peripheral blood mononuclear cells were used for TCR beta sequencing. The Qiagen DNeasy Blood Extraction Kit was used to extract genomic DNA from the blood cell samples.

The sequence is built from TRBV5-4 and TRBJ2-3, with 8 junctional bases fitting TRBD2. This clonotype originated in a woman aged 50 to 60 in good health and CMV-seronegative. Sequenced material: PBMCs. The nucleotide sequence reads as follows: TGTGCCAGCAGCTCAGCGGCGGGAGGCGCCACAGATACGCAGTATTTT. Its protein product is CASSSAAGGATDTQYF.